A selection of T cell receptor beta chains follows, all from one sample in a study of T cells after yellow fever vaccination. MiXCR, run by TCRdb on the 5' RACE reads, gives a single entry per CDR3 protein. The repertoire holds approximately 300,000 distinct CDR3 sequences, with about 10% as singletons. Here the sequenced sample was CD4+ T cells sorted from PBMCs, taken 45 days after the yellow fever booster vaccination. The receptor source for this set is a man between 18 and 29 years old who received the YFV17D yellow fever vaccine. Each CDR3 is given without its conserved first and last residue. Each record gives: V gene, J gene, CDR3 protein.

V gene: TRBV6-5
J gene: TRBJ2-1
CDR3 protein: ASSIDGGPNNEQF

V gene: TRBV10-3
J gene: TRBJ2-1
CDR3 protein: AISEFFLRGGNEQF

V gene: TRBV20-1
J gene: TRBJ1-3
CDR3 protein: SAPQGAGNTIY

V gene: TRBV2
J gene: TRBJ1-1
CDR3 protein: ASTARGGGTEAF

V gene: TRBV5-1
J gene: TRBJ1-1
CDR3 protein: ASSLQGNTEAF

V gene: TRBV4-3
J gene: TRBJ2-5
CDR3 protein: ASSQGWTVQETQY

V gene: TRBV6-5
J gene: TRBJ2-5
CDR3 protein: ASRPPGRGTQY

V gene: TRBV29-1
J gene: TRBJ1-3
CDR3 protein: SAAETTGNTIY

V gene: TRBV6-2/TRBV6-3
J gene: TRBJ2-5
CDR3 protein: ASRRQGYQETQY

V gene: TRBV7-9
J gene: TRBJ2-3
CDR3 protein: ASSPRLAGPSTDTQY

V gene: TRBV6-2/TRBV6-3
J gene: TRBJ1-2
CDR3 protein: ASSYQGPDYGYT

V gene: TRBV5-1
J gene: TRBJ2-7
CDR3 protein: ASSLDGWGRGMSYEQY

V gene: TRBV6-5
J gene: TRBJ2-7
CDR3 protein: ASQALAGFYEQY

V gene: TRBV15
J gene: TRBJ2-5
CDR3 protein: ATTRQAQETQY

V gene: TRBV20-1
J gene: TRBJ2-1
CDR3 protein: SASSTAYNEQF

V gene: TRBV20-1
J gene: TRBJ1-1
CDR3 protein: SPRAQGWFGAF

V gene: TRBV5-1
J gene: TRBJ1-2
CDR3 protein: ASSITGGGDYGYT

V gene: TRBV5-1
J gene: TRBJ2-3
CDR3 protein: ASSLEDRGPQY

V gene: TRBV4-2
J gene: TRBJ1-3
CDR3 protein: ASSQDLGRSSGNTIY

V gene: TRBV25-1
J gene: TRBJ2-1
CDR3 protein: ASSEYVSGGRRWQF

V gene: TRBV11-2
J gene: TRBJ2-7
CDR3 protein: ASSAVTGGSYEQY

V gene: TRBV7-8
J gene: TRBJ2-3
CDR3 protein: ASSNNRDRGPPY

V gene: TRBV27
J gene: TRBJ1-6
CDR3 protein: ASSFGGRGSPLH

V gene: TRBV24-1
J gene: TRBJ2-2
CDR3 protein: ATSDPGDRAGELF

V gene: TRBV12-3/TRBV12-4
J gene: TRBJ1-3
CDR3 protein: ASSFRSGNTIY

V gene: TRBV27
J gene: TRBJ1-4
CDR3 protein: ASRNPGHTNEKLF

V gene: TRBV7-7
J gene: TRBJ2-3
CDR3 protein: ASSLAGASTDTQY

V gene: TRBV7-2
J gene: TRBJ1-4
CDR3 protein: ASSLVGAGRMF